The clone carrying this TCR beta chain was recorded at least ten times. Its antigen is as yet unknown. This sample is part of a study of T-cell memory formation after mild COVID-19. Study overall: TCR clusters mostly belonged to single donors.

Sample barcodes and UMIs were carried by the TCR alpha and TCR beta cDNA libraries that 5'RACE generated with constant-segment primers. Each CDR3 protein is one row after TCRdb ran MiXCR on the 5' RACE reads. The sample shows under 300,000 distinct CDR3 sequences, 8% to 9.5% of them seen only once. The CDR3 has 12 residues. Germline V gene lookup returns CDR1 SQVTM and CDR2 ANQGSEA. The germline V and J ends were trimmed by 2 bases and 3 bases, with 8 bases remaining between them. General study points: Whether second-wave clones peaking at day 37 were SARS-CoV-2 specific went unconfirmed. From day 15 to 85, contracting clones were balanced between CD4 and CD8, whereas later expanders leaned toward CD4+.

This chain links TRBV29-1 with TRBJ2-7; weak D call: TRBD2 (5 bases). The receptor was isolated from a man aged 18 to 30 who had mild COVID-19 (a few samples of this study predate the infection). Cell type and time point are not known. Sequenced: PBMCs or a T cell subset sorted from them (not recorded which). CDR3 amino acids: CSVEFGGYEQYF. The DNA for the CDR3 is TGCAGCGTTGAATTTGGAGGCTACGAGCAGTACTTC.